This is a list of T cell receptor beta chains from one sample in a study of shared clonotypes between healthy human individuals. Assay used: immunoSEQ multiplex PCR; TCRdb lists only in-frame clones, some missing. This table has over 850,000 clones, around three quarters appearing once. The specimen was memory CD4+ T cells from PBMCs. Source of these receptors: a man between 18 and 29 years old in good health. Some clones in this sample may be carry-over from other donors' samples. Each CDR3 is given with its conserved first and last residue. The D gene is left open where the match is weak. A row's size may be missing; if present it is once, few, many or a size class.

size,J,D,V,DNA,CDR3
NA,TRBJ1-4,NA,TRBV28,TGTGCCAGCAGTTCCTTGCGACTCGGAGGTGAAAAACTGTTTTTT,CASSSLRLGGEKLFF
NA,TRBJ2-3,NA,TRBV5-1,TGCGCCAGCAGCCCCGACAGGAGTAGCACAGATACGCAGTATTTT,CASSPDRSSTDTQYF
NA,TRBJ2-7,NA,TRBV6-5,TGTGCCAGCAGTTACTCGGGACCCACCTACGAGCAGTACTTC,CASSYSGPTYEQYF
few,TRBJ2-7,TRBD2,TRBV18,TGTGCCAGCTCACCACCAGGGACTAGCGGGAGGTACGAGCAGTACTTC,CASSPPGTSGRYEQYF
NA,TRBJ1-4,NA,TRBV28,TGTGCCAGCACCCCTTTACAGGGATATTCAGAAAAACTGTTTTTT,CASTPLQGYSEKLFF
NA,TRBJ2-1,NA,TRBV30,TGTGCCTGGAGCGCCAGGGCCAATGAGCAGTTCTTC,CAWSARANEQFF
NA,TRBJ1-2,NA,TRBV5-6,TGTGCCAGCAGCGCCACCGAGACCTATGGCTACACCTTC,CASSATETYGYTF
few,TRBJ1-1,NA,TRBV7-9,TGTGCCAGCAGCTTAGTTGAAGGGACTGAAGCTTTCTTT,CASSLVEGTEAFF
NA,TRBJ2-5,NA,TRBV6-1,TGTGCCGGTAGCTATCGAGGAGAGACCCAGTACTTC,CAGSYRGETQYF
few,TRBJ1-4,TRBD1,TRBV9,TGTGCCAGCAGCGTGGTCCCGACAGGGGGCCGTGAAAAACTGTTTTTT,CASSVVPTGGREKLFF
NA,TRBJ2-7,TRBD2,TRBV27,TGTGCCAGCAGTTCAATCCCGGGACTAGCGGGAGGGCCTAACTACGAGCAGTACTTC,CASSSIPGLAGGPNYEQYF
NA,TRBJ1-1,NA,TRBV7-8,TGTGCCAGCAGCTTAAACAGCCCGAACACTGAAGCTTTCTTT,CASSLNSPNTEAFF
NA,TRBJ1-4,NA,TRBV11-2,TGTGCCAGCAGCTCGCGAGAGGTTGGTGAAAAACTGTTTTTT,CASSSREVGEKLFF
NA,TRBJ2-7,NA,TRBV5-4,TGTGCCAGCAGCTTGGCCTTGGCCGACGCCGAGCAGTACTTC,CASSLALADAEQYF
few,TRBJ1-2,NA,TRBV28,TGTGCCAGCAGCAACCGGGACGGGATGCTGATCTATGGCTACACCTTC,CASSNRDGMLIYGYTF
few,TRBJ1-1,NA,TRBV2,TGTGCCAGCAGGAAAGACCTTGCAGCTTTCTTT,CASRKDLAAFF
NA,TRBJ1-1,NA,TRBV6-6,TGTGCCAGCAGTTACCGCGGGGACACTGAAGCTTTCTTT,CASSYRGDTEAFF
NA,TRBJ2-7,TRBD1,TRBV7-3,TGTGCCAGCAGCGTTACAGGGGCCCCCGAGCAGTACTTC,CASSVTGAPEQYF
few,TRBJ2-4,NA,TRBV2,TGTGCCAGCATTTATTCTGTAGGGCAGTACTTC,CASIYSVGQYF
NA,TRBJ2-1,TRBD2,TRBV11-3,TGTGCCAGCAGCTCGGGACTAGCGGGTAACAATGAGCAGTTCTTC,CASSSGLAGNNEQFF
NA,TRBJ1-5,TRBD1,TRBV19,TGTGCCTCCGAACCTAGGGGACAGGGGGTTCAGCCCCAGCATTTT,CASEPRGQGVQPQHF
NA,TRBJ1-5,NA,TRBV11-2,TGTGCCAGCAGCCCTCTTACAGAGCGTCAGCCCCAGCATTTC,CASSPLTERQPQHF
NA,TRBJ1-1,NA,TRBV5-4,TGTGCCAGCAGCTTGGCGGCGGGCCGGAACACTGAAGCTTTCTTT,CASSLAAGRNTEAFF
NA,TRBJ1-5,NA,TRBV2,TGTGCCAGCAGTGTATCCGGGGGTAATCAGCCCCAGCATTTT,CASSVSGGNQPQHF
NA,TRBJ2-6,TRBD1,TRBV7-8,TGTGCCGGCAGCTCGGGACAGGGGGCTACTGGGGCCAACGTCCTGACTTTC,CAGSSGQGATGANVLTF
NA,TRBJ2-7,NA,TRBV5-8,TGTGCCAGCAGCTTGTGGTTAGGAGAAGAAAGATCCTACGAGCAGTACTTC,CASSLWLGEERSYEQYF
few,TRBJ1-1,TRBD1,TRBV2,TGTGCCAGCAGAGTCGACAGGGGATCTGAAGCTTTCTTT,CASRVDRGSEAFF
NA,TRBJ2-5,TRBD2,TRBV5-1,TGCGCCAGCAGCCCCTTCGGGGGTAGCGGGCTGTACCAAGAGACCCAGTACTTC,CASSPFGGSGLYQETQYF
once,TRBJ1-2,NA,TRBV29-1,TGCAGCGCCGCGAACTTGAACGGCTACACCTTC,CSAANLNGYTF
once,TRBJ2-3,NA,TRBV5-1,TGCGCCAGCAGCGCCCAGGCAGGAACAGATACGCAGTATTTT,CASSAQAGTDTQYF
once,TRBJ2-2,NA,TRBV12-5,TGTGCTAGTGGTCTCTCCCCGATGAACACCGGGGAGCTGTTTTTT,CASGLSPMNTGELFF
NA,TRBJ1-1,NA,TRBV20-1,TGCAGTGCTTCCAGGTTCACTGAAGCTTTCTTT,CSASRFTEAFF
once,TRBJ2-7,NA,TRBV2,TGTGCCAGCAGTGAATACCACGAGCAGTACTTC,CASSEYHEQYF
few,TRBJ1-1,TRBD1,TRBV28,TGTGCCAGCAGTTTATTGCCCGGGACAGGGAACACTGAAGCTTTCTTT,CASSLLPGTGNTEAFF
NA,TRBJ2-7,NA,TRBV28,TGTGCCAGCAGTTTACGGGATTCCTACGAGCAGTACTTC,CASSLRDSYEQYF
NA,TRBJ2-7,NA,TRBV27,TGTGCCAGCAGTTTAGGCCGGCGGGTCAACGAGCAGTACTTC,CASSLGRRVNEQYF
few,TRBJ1-1,TRBD1,TRBV10-2,TGCGCCAGCAGCCGAATCGGACAGGGCCTCACTGAAGCTTTCTTT,CASSRIGQGLTEAFF
NA,TRBJ2-1,NA,TRBV5-1,TGCGCCAGTAGGCTGGGAAGGGGCTCCTACAATGAGCAGTTCTTC,CASRLGRGSYNEQFF
NA,TRBJ2-6,NA,TRBV5-1,TGCGCCAGCAGCTTGGTAGGGGTACCTGGGGCCAACGTCCTGACTTTC,CASSLVGVPGANVLTF
once,TRBJ2-1,TRBD2,TRBV27,TGTGCCAGCAGTTTAACTAGCGGATCCTACAATGAGCAGTTCTTC,CASSLTSGSYNEQFF
NA,TRBJ2-6,NA,TRBV7-4,TGTGCCAGCAGCACTCAAGGTAGCTCACAAAGTCGGGCCAACGTCCTGACTTTC,CASSTQGSSQSRANVLTF
many,TRBJ2-5,NA,TRBV27,TGTGCCAGCAGTTTATTCCAGGGTTTCGAGACCCAGTACTTC,CASSLFQGFETQYF
NA,TRBJ1-5,NA,TRBV21-1,TGTGCCAGCCAGACGACAGGGACAGGGCATCAGCCCCAGCATTTT,CASQTTGTGHQPQHF
NA,TRBJ1-1,NA,TRBV7-9,TGTGCCAGCACCCCCGTGAACACTGAAGCTTTCTTT,CASTPVNTEAFF
NA,TRBJ1-2,TRBD1,TRBV9,TGTGCCAGCCGTTCACGAAGGACAGGGAATGGCTACACCTTC,CASRSRRTGNGYTF
NA,TRBJ2-7,NA,TRBV28,TGTGCCAGCAGTTTCCCAGGGCCTAACTCCTACGAGCAGTACTTC,CASSFPGPNSYEQYF
NA,TRBJ2-2,NA,TRBV5-1,TGCGCCAGCAGCCAGGGGGGGTTTGCCACCGGGGAGCTGTTTTTT,CASSQGGFATGELFF
NA,TRBJ1-2,NA,TRBV30,TGTGCCTGGAAGCGTTATCCGGGCCCGCGGGCTGGCTACACCTTC,CAWKRYPGPRAGYTF
NA,TRBJ1-2,NA,TRBV28,TGTGCCAGCAGTTCCACACCGGGACTCTATGGCTACACCTTC,CASSSTPGLYGYTF
NA,TRBJ2-7,NA,TRBV30,TGTGCCTGGAGTGAGGGGGGGCACTACGAGCAGTACTTC,CAWSEGGHYEQYF